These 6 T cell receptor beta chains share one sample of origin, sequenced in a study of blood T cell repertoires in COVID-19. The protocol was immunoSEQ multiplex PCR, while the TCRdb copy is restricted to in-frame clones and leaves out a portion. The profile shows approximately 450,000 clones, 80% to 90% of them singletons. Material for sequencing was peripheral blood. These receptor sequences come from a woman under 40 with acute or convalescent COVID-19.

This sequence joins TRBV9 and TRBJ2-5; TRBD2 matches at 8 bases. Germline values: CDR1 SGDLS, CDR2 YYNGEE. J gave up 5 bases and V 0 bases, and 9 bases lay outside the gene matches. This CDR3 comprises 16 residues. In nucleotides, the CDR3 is TGTGCCAGCAGCGTAGGGCAGCGGGGGAGGACGGAGACCCAGTACTTC. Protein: CASSVGQRGRTETQYF.

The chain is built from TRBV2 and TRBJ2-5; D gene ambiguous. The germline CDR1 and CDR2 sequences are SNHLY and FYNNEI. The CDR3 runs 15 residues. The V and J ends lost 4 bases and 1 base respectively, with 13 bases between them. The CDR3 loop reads CASSVGQAIQETQYF. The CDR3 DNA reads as TGTGCCAGCAGTGTAGGCCAGGCCATCCAAGAGACCCAGTACTTC.

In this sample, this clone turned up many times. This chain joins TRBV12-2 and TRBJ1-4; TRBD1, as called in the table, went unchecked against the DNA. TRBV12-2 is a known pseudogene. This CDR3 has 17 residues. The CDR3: CASRLEWTGATNEKLFF. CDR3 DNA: TGTGCAAGTCGCTTAGAGTGGACAGGGGCAACTAATGAAAAACTGTTTTTT.

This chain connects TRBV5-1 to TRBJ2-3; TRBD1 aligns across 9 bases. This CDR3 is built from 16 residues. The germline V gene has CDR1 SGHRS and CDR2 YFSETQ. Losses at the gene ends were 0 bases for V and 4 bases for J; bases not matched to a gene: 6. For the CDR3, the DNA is TGCGCCAGCAGCTTGGCCGGGACAGGGAAGGCAGATACGCAGTATTTT. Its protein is CASSLAGTGKADTQYF.

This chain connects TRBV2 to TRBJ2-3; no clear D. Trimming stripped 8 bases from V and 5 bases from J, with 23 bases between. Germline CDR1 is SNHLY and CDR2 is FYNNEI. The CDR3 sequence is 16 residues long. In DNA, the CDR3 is TGTGCCAGCTTGCCATTCGGGTCCCCTTACGGAGATACGCAGTATTTT. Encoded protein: CASLPFGSPYGDTQYF.

The CDR3 spells CAWTPSQNYGYTF. CDR3 in DNA: TGTGCCTGGACCCCGTCCCAGAATTATGGCTACACCTTC. This sequence joins TRBV30 and TRBJ1-2; no clear D gene. CDR1 is GTSNPN, CDR2 SVGIG, per germline (reference sequence). Trimming took 4 bases from V and 5 from J, leaving 14 bases between them. CDR3 length: 13 residues.